These 20 T cell receptor beta chains originate from one sample sequenced in a study of CD8 T cells in Susac syndrome. Random-hexamer reverse transcription was applied to roughly 0.5 to 1 ug RNA. TCRdb recomputed calls from the immunoSEQ multiplex PCR reads with MiXCR, one row per CDR3 protein. The table lists hundreds of thousands of distinct CDR3 sequences, approximately 94% of them singletons. Material: CD4+ T cells from PBMCs. All receptors derive from a human donor with Susac syndrome.

V and J are TRBV20-1 and TRBJ2-1, with TRBD2 as a possible D gene (5 bases). Trimming cost V 5 bases and J 4 bases, with 15 bases left between them. The germline gives CDR1 DFQATT, CDR2 SNEGSKA (reference sequence). The CDR3 covers 14 residues. In DNA, the CDR3 is TGCAGTGCTGGGCCTTCGGGGTCATACAATGAGCAGTTCTTC. Translated: CSAGPSGSYNEQFF.

CDR3 loop: CASSRGQASSNTEAFF. The DNA of the CDR3 is TGTGCCAGCAGCCGGGGACAGGCGTCTTCCAACACTGAAGCTTTCTTT. This chain uses TRBV5-4 with TRBJ1-1; 8 positions match TRBD1. V shed 4 bases and J 2 bases; nucleotides not matched to a gene: 10. The CDR3 runs to 16 residues. Germline CDR1 is SGHNT and CDR2 is YYREEE (reference sequence).

V gene TRBV3-1 combines with J gene TRBJ2-3; D is perhaps TRBD1 (6 bases). The germline V and J ends were trimmed by 4 bases and 2 bases, with 16 bases remaining between them. Germline CDR1 is LGHDT and CDR2 is YNNKEL (reference sequence). CDR3 size: 16 residues. Written as DNA, the CDR3 is TGTGCCAGCAGCCCATCGATGGGGGCCCCCACAGATACGCAGTATTTT. This translates into CASSPSMGAPTDTQYF.

The V gene is TRBV27, the J gene TRBJ2-7; 7 nucleotides align to TRBD2. Germline assignment: CDR1 MNHEY and CDR2 SMNVEV (reference sequence). The CDR3 has 12 amino acids. V lost 4 bases and J lost 7; bases outside the gene matches: 4. CDR3 sequence reads: CASSSRGGEQYF. The CDR3 region has the DNA TGTGCCAGCAGTTCTAGGGGAGGGGAGCAGTACTTC.

This sequence joins TRBV25-1 and TRBJ1-4; D perhaps matches TRBD1 (5 bases). CDR1 MGHDK and CDR2 SYGVNS come from the germline V gene. V was pared by 4 bases and J by 4 bases, with 10 bases between. The CDR3 extends over 14 amino acids. As DNA, the CDR3 is TGTGCCAGCAGTGTCGGGACCCTTAATGAAAAACTGTTTTTT. Its translation: CASSVGTLNEKLFF.

In nucleotides, the CDR3 is TGCAGTGCTAGGCCCCCGGGCTTCGGGGGCGAGCAGTACTTC. It codes for CSARPPGFGGEQYF. This sequence joins TRBV20-1 and TRBJ2-7, with D perhaps matching TRBD2 (6 bases). Trimming shortened V by 3 bases and J by 6 bases, and 18 bases separated the two germline ends. This CDR3 comprises 14 residues. CDR1 is DFQATT and CDR2 is SNEGSKA in the germline V gene (reference sequence).

The CDR3 DNA reads TGTGCCTGGAGTTTAGAGGGACTAGCGGGGGCGATAAAGGGGTATTTT. Translating it yields CAWSLEGLAGAIKGYF. This rearrangement joins TRBV30 to TRBJ2-3; 14 nucleotides align to TRBD2. This CDR3 comprises 16 residues. Germline-derived CDR1 and CDR2 are GTSNPN and SVGIG (reference sequence). V lost 2 bases to trimming and J lost 14 bases; unmatched junction nucleotides: 15.

J is TRBJ1-1 and V is TRBV20-1; possibly TRBD1 for D (6 bases). Germline CDR1 DFQATT, CDR2 SNEGSKA (reference sequence). The CDR3 spans 17 residues. Trimming took 4 bases from V and 4 from J, leaving 25 bases between them. The CDR3 nucleotides are TGCAGTGCTATCCGGGACACGGGAACTATAACTTTCACTGAAGCTTTCTTT. Its protein product is CSAIRDTGTITFTEAFF.

The chain links TRBV30 to TRBJ1-4; 7 bases are a match to TRBD1. The CDR3 runs 15 residues. Trimming removed 2 bases from V and 8 bases from J; junction bases left unmatched: 11. Germline V gives CDR1 GTSNPN, CDR2 SVGIG (reference sequence). DNA of the CDR3: TGTGCCTGGAGTATTCTACAGGGGATGGGAGAAAAACTGTTTTTT. It translates to CAWSILQGMGEKLFF. Together with reference TRBV30 and TRBJ1-4, the CDR3 gives the full variable domain: SQTIHQWPATLVQPVGSPLSLECTVEGTSNPNLYWYRQAAGRGLQLLFYSVGIGQISSEVPQNLSASRPQDRQFILSSKKLLLSDSGFYLCAWSILQGMGEKLFFGSGTQLSVL.

The rearrangement uses TRBV6-5 and TRBJ1-3; 9 nucleotides align to TRBD1. The germline V gene encodes CDR1 MNHEY and CDR2 SVGAGI. CDR3 length: 13 residues. With 11 bases clipped from V and 5 bases from J, the junction kept 7 bases outside the gene matches. CDR3 bases: TGTGCCGGACAGGGGCCTTCTCGAAACACCATATATTTT. This codes for CAGQGPSRNTIYF.

The V gene is TRBV20-1, the J gene TRBJ1-5; 9 bases map to TRBD1. Germline CDR1 DFQATT, CDR2 SNEGSKA (reference sequence). With 6 bases clipped from V and 0 bases from J, the junction kept 3 bases outside the gene matches. The CDR3 loop spans 14 amino acids. The chain's CDR3 is CSAWTGDSNQPQHF. The CDR3 nucleotides are TGCAGTGCGTGGACAGGGGATAGCAATCAGCCCCAGCATTTT.

This CDR3 is CASSKAGGDQETQYF. The CDR3, as DNA: TGTGCCAGCAGCAAAGCGGGGGGTGACCAAGAGACCCAGTACTTC. This chain joins TRBV21-1 and TRBJ2-5. TRBV21-1 is a listed pseudogene. The CDR3 sequence is 15 residues long.

The gene calls are TRBV5-1 and TRBJ2-7; 9 nucleotides line up with TRBD1. The CDR3 contains 14 residues. The germline V gene encodes CDR1 SGHRS and CDR2 YFSETQ. J lost 4 bases, V lost 2 bases, and 4 bases had no gene match. Here the CDR3 DNA reads TGCGCCAGCAGCTTACAGGGGGCTGAATACGAGCAGTACTTC. Encoded protein: CASSLQGAEYEQYF.

The chain employs TRBV28 and TRBJ1-6; tentatively, D is TRBD1 (5 bases). Germline V lookup: CDR1 MDHEN, CDR2 SYDVKM. The V end was cut by 4 bases, the J end by 7 bases, with 8 bases between. CDR3 size: 13 residues. In DNA, the CDR3 is TGTGCCAGCAGTTCGGACATCAATTCACCCCTCCACTTT. Translating gives CASSSDINSPLHF.

The chain employs TRBV10-3 and TRBJ2-7, with 7 nucleotides matching TRBD2. The ends lost 3 bases at V and 3 bases at J; junction bases unmatched: 11. Germline loops: CDR1 ENHRY, CDR2 SYGVKD. This CDR3 contains 16 residues. CDR3 sequence reads: CAISDPHGGGIYEQYF. The CDR3 DNA reads TGTGCCATCAGTGACCCCCATGGGGGGGGTATCTACGAGCAGTACTTC.

This CDR3 is CASSPVGLNSNQPQHF. CDR3 DNA: TGTGCCAGCTCACCAGTGGGATTAAATAGCAATCAGCCCCAGCATTTT. The chain uses TRBV18 and TRBJ1-5; no firm D call. The CDR3 is made up of 16 amino acids. The V end was cut by 2 bases, the J end by 0 bases, with 11 bases between. Germline CDR1 KGHSH, CDR2 LQKENI.

The chain uses TRBV3-1 and TRBJ1-1; no clear D. The V gene lost 1 base and the J gene lost 1 base, with 7 bases spanning the gap. This CDR3 comprises 14 residues. The germline V gene has CDR1 LGHDT and CDR2 YNNKEL (reference sequence). The CDR3 protein is CASSQALGNTEAFF. CDR3 sequence (DNA): TGTGCCAGCAGCCAAGCATTAGGGAACACTGAAGCTTTCTTT.

The chain carries TRBV27 and TRBJ2-5; D is undetermined. Germline CDR1 is MNHEY and CDR2 is SMNVEV (reference sequence). Trimming removed 3 bases from V and 0 bases from J, with 5 bases in between. The CDR3 runs 13 residues. CDR3 region: CASSFRHQETQYF. The CDR3 DNA follows: TGTGCCAGCAGTTTCCGCCACCAAGAGACCCAGTACTTC.

The J gene is TRBJ2-1, the V gene TRBV5-1; D call uncertain. Looked up from germline, CDR1 is SGHRS and CDR2 is YFSETQ. V was trimmed by 4 bases and J by 6 bases, leaving 17 bases between them. CDR3 length: 15 amino acids. CDR3: CASSPLASSSNEQFF. As DNA, the CDR3 is TGCGCCAGCAGCCCCCTGGCGTCAAGTAGCAATGAGCAGTTCTTC. Combining the CDR3 with reference TRBV5-1 and TRBJ2-1 gives the whole variable domain KAGVTQTPRYLIKTRGQQVTLSCSPISGHRSVSWYQQTPGQGLQFLFEYFSETQRNKGNFPGRFSGRQFSNSRSEMNVSTLELGDSALYLCASSPLASSSNEQFFGPGTRLTVL.

CDR3 residues: CSARAVDRPEDTEAFF. The CDR3 coding sequence is TGCAGTGCTAGAGCTGTCGACAGGCCCGAGGACACTGAAGCTTTCTTT. This chain uses TRBV20-1 with TRBJ1-1; TRBD1 might be the D (6 bases). There are 16 residues in the CDR3. V lost 1 base and J lost 3, with 18 bases in between. CDR1 and CDR2 from the germline V gene are DFQATT and SNEGSKA (reference sequence).